These 5 T cell receptor beta chains originate from one sample sequenced in a study of cytomegalovirus exposure and HLA in healthy donors. 13 Jbeta primers and 60 Vbeta primers were used for the PCR. TCRdb's table, derived via immunoSEQ multiplex PCR, lists solely in-frame clones and lacks some. Of some 130,000 clones in the sample, 70% to 80% were seen once. Sample: PBMCs. The receptors were gathered from a female donor in good health and CMV-seropositive.

As concerns this clone: The junction shows a germline mismatch at one end, possibly a read error. This chain links TRBV7-9 with TRBJ1-4, with 7 bases aligning to TRBD1. Per the germline V gene, CDR1 is SEHNR and CDR2 is FQNEAQ (reference sequence). This CDR3 is 19 amino acids long. CDR3 region: CSSSSGTAAVYVTNEKLFF. DNA of the CDR3: TGTTCCAGCAGCTCGGGGACAGCAGCCGTTTACGTAACTAATGAAAAACTGTTTTTT. The complete variable domain, with remaining parts taken from reference TRBV7-9 and TRBJ1-4, reads DTGVSQNPRHKITKRGQNVTFRCDPISEHNRLYWYRQTLGQGPEFLTYFQNEAQLEKSRLLSDRFSAERPKGSFSTLEIQRTEQGDSAMYLCSSSSGTAAVYVTNEKLFFGSGTQLSVL.

This clone was counted between two and nine times. The chain recombines TRBV4-1 with TRBJ2-3; 9 bases align to TRBD2. Germline trimming cut 0 bases from V and 4 bases from J; bases unmatched to any gene: 11. There are 18 residues in the CDR3. Looked up from germline, CDR1 is MGHRA and CDR2 is YSYEKL. CDR3 residues: CASSQDSLKRGAADTQYF. In DNA form, the CDR3 reads TGCGCCAGCAGCCAAGATTCCTTGAAGCGGGGGGCGGCAGATACGCAGTATTTT.

The rearrangement uses TRBV6-1 and TRBJ2-7; 11 nucleotides agree with TRBD2. Germline lookup yields CDR1 MNHNS and CDR2 SASEGT. The V and J ends lost 3 bases and 0 bases, in that order; junction bases with no gene match: 13. The CDR3 sequence is 19 residues long. The CDR3 spells CASSDKIFRTSGPSYEQYF. The CDR3 coding sequence is TGTGCCAGCAGTGATAAAATCTTCAGGACTAGCGGGCCCTCCTACGAGCAGTACTTC.

The chain employs TRBV28 and TRBJ2-7; 8 bases map to TRBD1. Germline CDR1 is MDHEN and CDR2 is SYDVKM. The CDR3 is 15 residues long. V shed 8 bases, J shed 1 base, and the junction held 10 bases outside the gene matches. As DNA, the CDR3 is TGTGCCAGCTCACCCCCAGGGGGCAGATCCTACGAGCAGTACTTC. Residues: CASSPPGGRSYEQYF.

The rearrangement links TRBV5-1 to TRBJ1-1; TRBD1 matches at 7 bases. The junction had 6 bases not matched to a gene; V was cut back by 6 bases and J by 7 bases. The CDR3 contains 12 residues. The V gene's germline CDR1 is SGHRS and CDR2 YFSETQ. CDR3 in DNA: TGCGCCAGCACACAGGGGAGTGGTGAAGCTTTCTTT. Its translation is CASTQGSGEAFF.